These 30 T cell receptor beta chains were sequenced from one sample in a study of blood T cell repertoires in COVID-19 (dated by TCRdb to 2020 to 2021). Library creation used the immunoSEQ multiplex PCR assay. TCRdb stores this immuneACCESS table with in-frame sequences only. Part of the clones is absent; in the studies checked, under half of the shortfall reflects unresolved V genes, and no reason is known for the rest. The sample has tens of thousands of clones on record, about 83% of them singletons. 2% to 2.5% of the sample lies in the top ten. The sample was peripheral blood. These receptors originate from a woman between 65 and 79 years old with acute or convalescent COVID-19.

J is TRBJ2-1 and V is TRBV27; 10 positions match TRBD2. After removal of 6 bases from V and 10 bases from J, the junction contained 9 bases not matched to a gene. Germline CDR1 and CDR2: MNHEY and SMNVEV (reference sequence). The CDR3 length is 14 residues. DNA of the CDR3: TGTGCCAGCAGCATAAGCGGGGGGGCGGGGGAGCAGTTCTTC. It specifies CASSISGGAGEQFF.

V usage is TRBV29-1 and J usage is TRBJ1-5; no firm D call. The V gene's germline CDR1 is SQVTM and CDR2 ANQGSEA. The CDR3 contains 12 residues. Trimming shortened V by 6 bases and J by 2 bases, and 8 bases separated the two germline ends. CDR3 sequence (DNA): TGCAGCGTGGTTCAGGGCAATCAGCCCCAGCATTTT. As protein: CSVVQGNQPQHF.

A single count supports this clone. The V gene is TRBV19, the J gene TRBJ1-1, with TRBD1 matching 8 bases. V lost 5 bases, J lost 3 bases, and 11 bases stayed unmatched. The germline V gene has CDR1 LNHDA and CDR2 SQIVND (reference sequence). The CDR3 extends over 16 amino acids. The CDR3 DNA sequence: TGTGCCAGTAGTCCGTGGACAGGGTTCGGGTACACTGAAGCTTTCTTT. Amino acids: CASSPWTGFGYTEAFF.

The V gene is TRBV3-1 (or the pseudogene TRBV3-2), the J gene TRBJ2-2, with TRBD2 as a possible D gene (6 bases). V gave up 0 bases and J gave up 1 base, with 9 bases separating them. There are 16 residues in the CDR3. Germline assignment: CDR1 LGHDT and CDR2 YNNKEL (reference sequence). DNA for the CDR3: TGTGCCAGCAGCCAAGAGTCCGGGGGGAACACCGGGGAGCTGTTTTTT. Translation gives CASSQESGGNTGELFF.

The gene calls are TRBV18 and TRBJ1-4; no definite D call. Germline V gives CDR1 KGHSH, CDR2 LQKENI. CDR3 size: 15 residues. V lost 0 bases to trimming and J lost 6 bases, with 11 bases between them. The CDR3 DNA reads TGTGCCAGCTCACCACCGAACAGTCAGTATGAAAAACTGTTTTTT. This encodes CASSPPNSQYEKLFF.

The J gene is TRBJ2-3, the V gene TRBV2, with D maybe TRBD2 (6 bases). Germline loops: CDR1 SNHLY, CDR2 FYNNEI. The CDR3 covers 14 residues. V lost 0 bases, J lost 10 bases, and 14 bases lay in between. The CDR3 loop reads CASSEARGGTAQYF. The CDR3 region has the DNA TGTGCCAGCAGTGAAGCTAGGGGCGGGACGGCGCAGTATTTT.

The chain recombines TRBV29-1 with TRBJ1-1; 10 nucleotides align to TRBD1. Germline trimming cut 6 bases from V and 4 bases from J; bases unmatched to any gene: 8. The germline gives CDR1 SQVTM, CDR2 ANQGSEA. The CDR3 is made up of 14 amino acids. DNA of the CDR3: TGCAGCGTGGGGGACAGGGGAGGATTCACTGAAGCTTTCTTT. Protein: CSVGDRGGFTEAFF.

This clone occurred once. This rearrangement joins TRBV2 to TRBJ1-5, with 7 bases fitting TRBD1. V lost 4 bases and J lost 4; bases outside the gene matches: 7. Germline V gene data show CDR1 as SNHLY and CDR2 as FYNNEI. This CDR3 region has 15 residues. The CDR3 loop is CASSVYLQGNQPQHF. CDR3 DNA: TGTGCCAGCAGTGTTTATTTACAGGGGAATCAGCCCCAGCATTTT.

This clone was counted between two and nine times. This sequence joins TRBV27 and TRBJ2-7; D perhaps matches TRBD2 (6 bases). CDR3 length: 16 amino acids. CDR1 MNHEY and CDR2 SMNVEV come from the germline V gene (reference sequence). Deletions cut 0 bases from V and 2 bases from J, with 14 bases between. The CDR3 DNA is TGTGCCAGCAGTTTATCGATTGGCGGAGGGACCTACGAGCAGTACTTC. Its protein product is CASSLSIGGGTYEQYF.

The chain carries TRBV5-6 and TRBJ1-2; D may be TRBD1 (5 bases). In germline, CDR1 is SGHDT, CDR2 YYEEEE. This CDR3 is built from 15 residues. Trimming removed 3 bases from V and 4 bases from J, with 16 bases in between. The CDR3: CASSSGRAGGYGYTF. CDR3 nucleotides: TGTGCCAGCAGCTCCGGACGGGCCGGGGGCTATGGCTACACCTTC.

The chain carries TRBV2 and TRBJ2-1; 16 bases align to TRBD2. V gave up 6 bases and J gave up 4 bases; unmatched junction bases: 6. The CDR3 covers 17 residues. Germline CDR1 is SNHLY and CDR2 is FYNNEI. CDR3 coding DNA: TGTGCCAGCAGCGGGACTAGCGGGGGGGCCCTATACAATGAGCAGTTCTTC. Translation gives CASSGTSGGALYNEQFF.

CDR3 loop: CAWSGTREQPQHF. CDR3 bases: TGTGCCTGGAGCGGGACTAGAGAACAGCCCCAGCATTTT. The genes are TRBV30 and TRBJ1-5, with a possible D match to TRBD1 (5 bases). CDR1 is GTSNPN and CDR2 is SVGIG in the germline V gene (reference sequence). V lost 3 bases to trimming and J lost 7 bases, with 13 bases between them. There are 13 residues in the CDR3.

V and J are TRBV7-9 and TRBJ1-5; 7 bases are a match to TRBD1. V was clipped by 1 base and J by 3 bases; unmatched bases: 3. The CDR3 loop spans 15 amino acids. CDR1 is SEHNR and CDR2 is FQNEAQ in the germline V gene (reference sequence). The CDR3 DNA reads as TGTGCCAGCAGCTTAGGGGGACAGATCAATCAGCCCCAGCATTTT. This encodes CASSLGGQINQPQHF.

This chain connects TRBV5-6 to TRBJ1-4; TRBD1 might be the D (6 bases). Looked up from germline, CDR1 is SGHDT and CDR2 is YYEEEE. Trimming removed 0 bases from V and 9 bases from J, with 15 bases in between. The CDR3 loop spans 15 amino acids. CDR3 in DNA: TGTGCCAGCAGCTTGGTGTCAGGGGAGAAACAAAAACTGTTTTTT. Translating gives CASSLVSGEKQKLFF.

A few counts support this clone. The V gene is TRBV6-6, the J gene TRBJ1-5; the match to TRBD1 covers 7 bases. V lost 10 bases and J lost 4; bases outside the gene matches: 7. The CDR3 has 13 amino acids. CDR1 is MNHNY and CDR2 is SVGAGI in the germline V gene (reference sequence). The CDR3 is CATRDRGNQPQHF. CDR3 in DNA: TGTGCCACCCGGGACAGAGGGAATCAGCCCCAGCATTTT.

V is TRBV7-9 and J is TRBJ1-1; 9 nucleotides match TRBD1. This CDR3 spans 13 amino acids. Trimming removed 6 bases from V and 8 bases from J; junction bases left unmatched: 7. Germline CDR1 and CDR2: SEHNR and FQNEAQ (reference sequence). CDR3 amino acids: CASRPAGQGEAFF. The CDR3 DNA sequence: TGTGCCAGCAGGCCGGCGGGACAGGGAGAAGCTTTCTTT.

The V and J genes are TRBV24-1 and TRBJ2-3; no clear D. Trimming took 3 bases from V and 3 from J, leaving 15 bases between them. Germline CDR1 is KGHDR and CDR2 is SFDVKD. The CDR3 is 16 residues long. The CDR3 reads CATSDNTMYSTDTQYF. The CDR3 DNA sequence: TGTGCCACCAGTGATAATACTATGTACTCGACAGATACGCAGTATTTT.

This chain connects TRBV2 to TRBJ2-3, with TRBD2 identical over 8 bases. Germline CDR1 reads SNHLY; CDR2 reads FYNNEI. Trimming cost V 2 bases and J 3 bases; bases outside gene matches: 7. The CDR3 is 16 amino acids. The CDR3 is CASSENAGGVTDTQYF. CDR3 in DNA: TGTGCCAGCAGTGAAAATGCGGGGGGAGTGACAGATACGCAGTATTTT.

As DNA, the CDR3 is TGTGCCAGCAGCCAGGGCAGGGCGTCCTACGAGCAGTACTTC. It codes for CASSQGRASYEQYF. The V and J genes are TRBV11-3 and TRBJ2-7; possible D gene TRBD1, 5 bases. The V end was cut by 5 bases, the J end by 1 base, with 12 bases between. This CDR3 is built from 14 residues. The germline CDR1 and CDR2 sequences are SGHNT and YENEEA. Together with reference TRBV11-3 and TRBJ2-7, the CDR3 gives the full variable domain: EAGVVQSPRYKIIEKKQPVAFWCNPISGHNTLYWYLQNLGQGPELLIRYENEEAVDDSQLPKDRFSAERLKGVDSTLKIQPAELGDSAVYLCASSQGRASYEQYFGPGTRLTVT.

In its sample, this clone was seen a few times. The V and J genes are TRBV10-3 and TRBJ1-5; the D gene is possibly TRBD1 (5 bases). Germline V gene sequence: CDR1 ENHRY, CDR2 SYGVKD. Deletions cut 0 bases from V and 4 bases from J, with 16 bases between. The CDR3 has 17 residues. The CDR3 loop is CAISESKLTQGNQPQHF. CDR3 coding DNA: TGTGCCATCAGTGAGTCGAAGCTAACGCAGGGAAATCAGCCCCAGCATTTT.

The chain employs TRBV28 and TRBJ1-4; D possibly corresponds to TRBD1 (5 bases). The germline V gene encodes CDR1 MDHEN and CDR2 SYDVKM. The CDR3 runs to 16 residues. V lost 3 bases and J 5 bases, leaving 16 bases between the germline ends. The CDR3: CASSFHGTGGNEKLFF. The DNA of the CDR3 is TGTGCCAGCAGTTTTCACGGGACGGGAGGGAATGAAAAACTGTTTTTT.

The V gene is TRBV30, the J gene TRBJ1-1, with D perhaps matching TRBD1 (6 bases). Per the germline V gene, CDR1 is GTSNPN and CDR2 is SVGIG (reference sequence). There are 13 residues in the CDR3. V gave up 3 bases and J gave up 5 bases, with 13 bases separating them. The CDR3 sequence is CAWSRTAGTEAFF. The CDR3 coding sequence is TGTGCCTGGAGCCGGACAGCCGGGACTGAAGCTTTCTTT.

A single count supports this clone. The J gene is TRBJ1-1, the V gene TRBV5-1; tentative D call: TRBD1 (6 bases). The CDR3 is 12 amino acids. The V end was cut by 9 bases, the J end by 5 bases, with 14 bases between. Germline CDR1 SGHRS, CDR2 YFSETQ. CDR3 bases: TGCGCCACTAGGGGGTATTCGACTGAAGCTTTCTTT. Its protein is CATRGYSTEAFF.

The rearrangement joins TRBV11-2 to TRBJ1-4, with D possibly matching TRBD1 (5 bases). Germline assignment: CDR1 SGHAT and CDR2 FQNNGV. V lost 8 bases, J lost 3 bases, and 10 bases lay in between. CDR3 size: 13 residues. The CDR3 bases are TGTGCCAGCCAAGGGGTGGCTAATGAAAAACTGTTTTTT. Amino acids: CASQGVANEKLFF. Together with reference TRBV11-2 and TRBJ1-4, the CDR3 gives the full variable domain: EAGVAQSPRYKIIEKRQSVAFWCNPISGHATLYWYQQILGQGPKLLIQFQNNGVVDDSQLPKDRFSAERLKGVDSTLKIQPAKLEDSAVYLCASQGVANEKLFFGSGTQLSVL.

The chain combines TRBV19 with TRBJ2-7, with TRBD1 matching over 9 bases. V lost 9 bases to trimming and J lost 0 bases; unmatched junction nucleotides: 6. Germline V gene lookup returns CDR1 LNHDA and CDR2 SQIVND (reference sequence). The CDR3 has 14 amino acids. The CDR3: CASKTGGTSYEQYF. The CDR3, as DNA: TGTGCCAGCAAGACAGGGGGGACCTCCTACGAGCAGTACTTC.

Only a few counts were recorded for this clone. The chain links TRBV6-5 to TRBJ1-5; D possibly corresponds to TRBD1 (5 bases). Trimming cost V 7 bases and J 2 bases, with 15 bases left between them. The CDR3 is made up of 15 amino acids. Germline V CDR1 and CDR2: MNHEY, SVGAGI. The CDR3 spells CASTLSGGGNQPQHF. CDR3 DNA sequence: TGTGCCAGCACCTTGAGTGGGGGGGGCAATCAGCCCCAGCATTTT.

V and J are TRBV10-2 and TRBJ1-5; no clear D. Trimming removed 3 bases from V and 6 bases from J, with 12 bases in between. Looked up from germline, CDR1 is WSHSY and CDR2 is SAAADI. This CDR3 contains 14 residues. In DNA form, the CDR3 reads TGCGCCAGCAGTGATACTAGGGTGGGTCAGCCCCAGCATTTT. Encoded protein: CASSDTRVGQPQHF.

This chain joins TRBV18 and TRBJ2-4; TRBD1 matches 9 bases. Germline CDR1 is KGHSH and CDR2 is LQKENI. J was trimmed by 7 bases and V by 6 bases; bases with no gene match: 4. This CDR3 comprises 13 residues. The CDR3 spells CASSSGQGNIQYF. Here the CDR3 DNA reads TGTGCCAGCTCGTCGGGACAGGGTAACATTCAGTACTTC.

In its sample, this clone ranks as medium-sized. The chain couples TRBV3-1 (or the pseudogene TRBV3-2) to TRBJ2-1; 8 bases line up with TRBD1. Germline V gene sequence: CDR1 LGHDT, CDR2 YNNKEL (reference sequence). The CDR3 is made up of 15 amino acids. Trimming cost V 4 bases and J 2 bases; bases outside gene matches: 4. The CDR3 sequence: CASSRPDRAYNEQFF. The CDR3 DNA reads TGTGCCAGCAGCCGGCCGGACAGGGCCTACAATGAGCAGTTCTTC.

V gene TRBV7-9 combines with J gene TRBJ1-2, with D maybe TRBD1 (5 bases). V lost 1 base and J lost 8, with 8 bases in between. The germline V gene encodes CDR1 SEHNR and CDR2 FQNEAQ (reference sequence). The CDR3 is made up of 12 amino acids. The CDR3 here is CASSLGGDGYTF. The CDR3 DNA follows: TGTGCCAGCAGCTTAGGGGGGGACGGCTACACCTTC.